This TCR beta chain was sequenced during a study of T-cell reconstitution after alpha-beta-depleted transplantation in children. This CDR3 spans 15 amino acids. The trim removed 4 bases at V and 1 base at J, leaving 3 bases unmatched. Germline loops: CDR1 SGHTA, CDR2 FQGTGA. Library preparation (for TCRbeta) was performed with unique molecular identifiers. TCRdb fed the PCR reads into MiXCR, producing one record per CDR3 protein. Of around 800,000 distinct CDR3 sequences listed, 15% to 20% were seen once; the top ten hold approximately 5%. Regarding the study as a whole: T-cell counts and diversity at one year following transplant were attributed mainly to newly produced T cells. Recipient T cells and thymic progenitors that survived gave rise to the high TCRbeta diversity observed at day 60 in some patients. Approximately two months post-transplant, alpha-beta T cells reportedly originated from several hundred expanded graft clones.

This clonotype was seen ten or more times. No antigen is known for it. Specimen: PBMCs, mostly from graft donor cells, collected 360 days after TCRalphabeta/CD19-depleted stem cell transplant. The gene calls are TRBV7-3 and TRBJ2-2, with 7 bases fitting TRBD1. This sequence originates from a male patient younger than 18 who had a stem cell transplant for acute lymphoblastic leukemia, so the T cells may come from the graft donor. This chain's CDR3 is CASSSRDRNTGELFF. For the CDR3, the DNA is TGTGCCAGCAGCTCCCGGGACAGGAACACCGGGGAGCTGTTTTTT.